The clone carrying this T cell receptor (beta chain) was picked up a small number of times. This CDR3 contains 15 residues. Germline V gene data show CDR1 as SGHRS and CDR2 as YFSETQ. Trimming shortened V by 2 bases and J by 5 bases, and 15 bases separated the two germline ends. The data originate from a study of blood T cell repertoires in COVID-19. As for the study in general: The study drew acute and convalescent COVID-19 samples from the United States, Italy and Spain. PBMCs, B-cell-depleted T cells, or T cells provided the cDNA or gDNA that made up the material.

The assay was immunoSEQ multiplex PCR, and TCRdb's table has in-frame clones only and misses some. The table records about 50,000 clones, about four fifths of them present only once. The gene calls are TRBV5-1 and TRBJ2-3, with a possible D match to TRBD1 (6 bases). Sequences were obtained from peripheral blood. The TCR comes from a human donor in a cohort sampled during active COVID-19. CDR3 region: CASSFIRGGIDTQYF. The CDR3 region has the DNA TGCGCCAGCAGCTTCATCAGGGGTGGGATAGATACGCAGTATTTT.